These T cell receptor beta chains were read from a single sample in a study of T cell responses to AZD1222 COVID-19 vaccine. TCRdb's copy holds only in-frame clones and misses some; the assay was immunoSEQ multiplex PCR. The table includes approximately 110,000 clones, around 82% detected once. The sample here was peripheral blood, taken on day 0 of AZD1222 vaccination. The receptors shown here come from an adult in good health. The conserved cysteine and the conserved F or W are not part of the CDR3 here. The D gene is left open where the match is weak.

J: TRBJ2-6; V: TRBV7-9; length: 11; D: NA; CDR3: ASSSPGANVLT
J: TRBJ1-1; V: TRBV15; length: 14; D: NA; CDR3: ATSRELTGANTEAF
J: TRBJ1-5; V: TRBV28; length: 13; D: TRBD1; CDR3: ASRYRDSRNQPQH
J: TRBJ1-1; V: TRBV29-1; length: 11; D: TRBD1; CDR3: SVDRAGNTEAF
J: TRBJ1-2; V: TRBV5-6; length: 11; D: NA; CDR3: ASSSDSSSGYT
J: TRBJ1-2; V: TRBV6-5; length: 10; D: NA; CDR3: ASSWGDRGYT
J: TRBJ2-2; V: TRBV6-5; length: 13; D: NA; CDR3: AVGLGRIRTGELF
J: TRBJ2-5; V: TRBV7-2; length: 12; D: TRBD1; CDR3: ASSLQGVEETQY
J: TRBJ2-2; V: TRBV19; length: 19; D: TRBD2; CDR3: ASSGTSGGIQHNSNTGELF
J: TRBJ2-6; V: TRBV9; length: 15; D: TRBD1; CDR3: ASSIPGTGSGANVLT
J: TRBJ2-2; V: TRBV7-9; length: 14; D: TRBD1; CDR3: ASSFAGTGMSGELF
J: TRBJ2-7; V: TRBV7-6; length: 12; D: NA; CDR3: ASSLAAGFSGQY
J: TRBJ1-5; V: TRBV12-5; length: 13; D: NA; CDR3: ASGSAGWANQPQH
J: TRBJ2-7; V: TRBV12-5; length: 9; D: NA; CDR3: ASGTVYEQY
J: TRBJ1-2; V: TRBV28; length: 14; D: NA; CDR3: ASSLFRGRGLGGYT
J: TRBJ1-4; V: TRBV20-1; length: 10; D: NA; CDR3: SASPDSRGLF
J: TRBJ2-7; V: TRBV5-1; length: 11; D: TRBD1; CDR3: ASTPQGAGEQY
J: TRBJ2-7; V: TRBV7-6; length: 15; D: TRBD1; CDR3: ASSLGVGQGSSYEQY
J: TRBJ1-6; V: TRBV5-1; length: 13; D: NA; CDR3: ASNSADSYNSPLH
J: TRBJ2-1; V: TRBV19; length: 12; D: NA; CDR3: ASSISGERSEQF
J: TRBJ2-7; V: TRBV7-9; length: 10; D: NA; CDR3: ASSFRPYEQY
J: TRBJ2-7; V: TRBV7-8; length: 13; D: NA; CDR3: ASSREGHGFYEQY
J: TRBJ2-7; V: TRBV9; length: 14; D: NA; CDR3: ASSVGPGGVSYEQY
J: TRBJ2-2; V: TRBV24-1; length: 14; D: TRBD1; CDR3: ATSDLSARGSGELF
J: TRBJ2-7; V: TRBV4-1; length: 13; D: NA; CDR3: ASSLNEQGPYEQY
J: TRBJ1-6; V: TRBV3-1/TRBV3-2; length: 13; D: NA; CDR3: ASHPGSSYNSPLH
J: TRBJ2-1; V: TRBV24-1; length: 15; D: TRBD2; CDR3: ATSDPALAGSYNEQF
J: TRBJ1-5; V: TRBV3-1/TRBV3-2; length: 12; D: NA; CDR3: ASSQDITLQPQH
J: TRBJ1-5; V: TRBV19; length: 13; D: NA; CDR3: ASSVGGWSNQPQH
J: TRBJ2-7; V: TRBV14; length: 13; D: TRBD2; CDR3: ASSRGTSAFDEQY
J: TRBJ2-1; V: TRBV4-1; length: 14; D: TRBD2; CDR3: ASSLYLAEAYNEQF
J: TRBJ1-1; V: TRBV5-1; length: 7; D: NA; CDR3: AIPPEAF
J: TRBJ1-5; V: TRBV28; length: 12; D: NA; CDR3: ASSFPLNNQPQH
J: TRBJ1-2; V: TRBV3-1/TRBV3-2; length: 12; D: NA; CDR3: ASSHRDYIYGYT
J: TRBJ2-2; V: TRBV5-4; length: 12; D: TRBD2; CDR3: ASRTSGGTGELF
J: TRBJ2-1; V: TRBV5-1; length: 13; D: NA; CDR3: ASSLFGGGGNEQF
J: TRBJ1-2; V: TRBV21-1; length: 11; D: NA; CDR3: ASTLRGRLGYT
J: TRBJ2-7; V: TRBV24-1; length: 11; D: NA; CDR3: ATLKTASYEQY
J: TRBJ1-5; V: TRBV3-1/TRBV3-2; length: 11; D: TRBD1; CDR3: ASSPRQGLPQH